The rows below give T cell receptor beta chains drawn from one sample of a study of response to subunit inactivated influenza vaccine. TCRdb independently ran MiXCR on the RT-PCR reads; one entry per CDR3 protein. The sample lists roughly 650,000 distinct CDR3 sequences, around 15% occurring once. The source was PBMCs from blood, collected around two weeks before vaccination. These receptors were obtained from a man aged 45-65 years who received an inactivated influenza vaccine. The CDR3 runs from the conserved cysteine through the conserved F or W.

j_call v_call cdr3_aa
TRBJ1-6 TRBV9 CASSPRGDGRISPLHF
TRBJ2-5 TRBV5-1 CASSFTMGIETQYF
TRBJ2-3 TRBV5-5 CASSFELLTDTQYF
TRBJ2-4 TRBV12-3/TRBV12-4 CASSSAKNIQYF
TRBJ1-6 TRBV5-1 CASSLTTANSPLHF
TRBJ2-2 TRBV3-1 CASSRGTAGGGELFF
TRBJ2-2 TRBV2 CASRPGLFTGELFF
TRBJ2-3 TRBV20-1 CSARGHFTDTQYF
TRBJ2-1 TRBV5-1 CASSPPTDVFNEQFF
TRBJ1-1 TRBV30 CAWSRQENTEAFF
TRBJ2-3 TRBV20-1 CSAREDRDTQYF
TRBJ1-5 TRBV7-2 CASSLGLGRVEQPQHF
TRBJ1-1 TRBV4-1 CASSQEGKYRGNGNTEAFF
TRBJ2-1 TRBV20-1 CSAPWTSGRGGRYNEQFF
TRBJ1-2 TRBV5-1 CASSLEPLGGYGYTF
TRBJ1-1 TRBV4-2 CASRREPLGTEAFF
TRBJ2-7 TRBV2 CASRVKSGTPYEQYF
TRBJ2-7 TRBV5-1 CASSGRQGANFHEQYF
TRBJ1-6 TRBV25-1 CASSTTGYNSPLHF
TRBJ2-1 TRBV29-1 CSVYLAGEYNEQFF
TRBJ1-1 TRBV2 CASQGPQAFF
TRBJ2-5 TRBV11-1 CASSPLPGQETQYF
TRBJ1-1 TRBV11-2 CATAWGGYGTEAFF
TRBJ2-2 TRBV27 CASSLQGGRDGELFF
TRBJ2-3 TRBV20-1 CSARGASGSTDTQYF
TRBJ2-7 TRBV21-1 CASRPGRASYEQYF
TRBJ1-6 TRBV28 CASRTRQGYNSPLHF
TRBJ1-5 TRBV27 CASSSRHGTLPQHF
TRBJ2-1 TRBV6-2/TRBV6-3 CASSYSNGQFF
TRBJ2-7 TRBV5-1 CASSRKEGSGSPAYEQYF
TRBJ1-4 TRBV4-3 CASSQDLAGGVNEKLFF
TRBJ1-2 TRBV9 CASSVATRVGGYTF
TRBJ1-6 TRBV5-1 CASSFQGTDSPLHF
TRBJ2-5 TRBV29-1 CSVRSGTDFQETQYF
TRBJ2-7 TRBV29-1 CSVERGSEQYF
TRBJ2-5 TRBV7-9 CASSSPLGVETQYF
TRBJ2-1 TRBV20-1 CSARSGTTTYNEQFF
TRBJ2-1 TRBV5-1 CASSLAHEQFF
TRBJ2-3 TRBV30 CAWIPGGTDTQYF
TRBJ2-1 TRBV11-2 CASSLSFHSGSRFF
TRBJ2-3 TRBV6-1 CASSQNGLLTDTQYF
TRBJ2-2 TRBV28 CASSLGMNTGELFF
TRBJ2-1 TRBV4-1 CASSQDYGTSSYNEQFF
TRBJ2-3 TRBV28 CASSYPRDRGRTDTQYF
TRBJ1-4 TRBV5-1 CASSLASASNEKLFF
TRBJ1-1 TRBV27 CASSPTFLLKVNTEAFF
TRBJ1-5 TRBV6-2/TRBV6-3 CASSLLPINQPQHF
TRBJ2-7 TRBV5-1 CASSLEYGTDEQYF
TRBJ1-2 TRBV3-1 CASSLPGQVFGYTF
TRBJ2-7 TRBV20-1 CSARATGLYEQYF
TRBJ2-7 TRBV23-1 CASSQHMGQTYEQYF
TRBJ2-1 TRBV12-3/TRBV12-4 CASSLAKLAGVQFF
TRBJ1-5 TRBV6-5 CASSYSMGHFSNQPQHF
TRBJ2-1 TRBV11-2 CASSLVVPRSYNEQFF
TRBJ1-4 TRBV4-2 CASSQDGRGPGEKLFF
TRBJ2-1 TRBV4-3 CASSPSGVYNEQFF
TRBJ2-3 TRBV20-1 CSARRTVNTDTQYF
TRBJ2-3 TRBV7-3 CASSSGLYSDTQYF
TRBJ1-4 TRBV20-1 CSAAKPTGSNEKLFF